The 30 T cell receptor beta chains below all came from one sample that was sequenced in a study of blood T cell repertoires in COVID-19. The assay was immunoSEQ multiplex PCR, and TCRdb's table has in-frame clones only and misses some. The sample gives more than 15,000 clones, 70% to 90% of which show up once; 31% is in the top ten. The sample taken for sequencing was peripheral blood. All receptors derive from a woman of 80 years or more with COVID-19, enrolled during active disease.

CDR3: CASKGERAPGGEAFF. The CDR3, as DNA: TGTGCCAGCAAAGGGGAGCGGGCCCCTGGGGGTGAAGCTTTCTTT. V and J are TRBV2 and TRBJ1-1; weak D call: TRBD1 (5 bases). Per germline, CDR1 SNHLY and CDR2 FYNNEI. V was shortened by 7 bases and J by 7 bases, with 22 bases between the two germline ends. There are 15 residues in the CDR3.

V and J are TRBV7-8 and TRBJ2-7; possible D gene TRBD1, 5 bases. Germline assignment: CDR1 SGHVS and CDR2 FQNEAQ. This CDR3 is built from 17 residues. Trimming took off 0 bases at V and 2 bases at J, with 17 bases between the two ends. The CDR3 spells CASSLASSGRVTYEQYF. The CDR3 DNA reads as TGTGCCAGCAGCTTAGCCTCCTCGGGCAGGGTTACCTACGAGCAGTACTTC.

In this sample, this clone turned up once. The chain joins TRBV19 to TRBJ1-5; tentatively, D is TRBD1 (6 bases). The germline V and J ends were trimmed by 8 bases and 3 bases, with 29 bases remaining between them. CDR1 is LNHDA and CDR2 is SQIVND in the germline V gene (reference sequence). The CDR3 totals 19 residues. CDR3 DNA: TGTGCCAGTTCCCCAGGGAAGTTTTACGGCGGGGGGCCCAATCAGCCCCAGCATTTT. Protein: CASSPGKFYGGGPNQPQHF.

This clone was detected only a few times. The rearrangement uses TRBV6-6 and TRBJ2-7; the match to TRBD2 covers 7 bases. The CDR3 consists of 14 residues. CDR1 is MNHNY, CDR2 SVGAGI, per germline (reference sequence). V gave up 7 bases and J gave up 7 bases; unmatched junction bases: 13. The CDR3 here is CASTLLGGREEQYF. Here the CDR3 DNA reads TGTGCCAGCACCTTACTCGGGGGGAGGGAGGAGCAGTACTTC.

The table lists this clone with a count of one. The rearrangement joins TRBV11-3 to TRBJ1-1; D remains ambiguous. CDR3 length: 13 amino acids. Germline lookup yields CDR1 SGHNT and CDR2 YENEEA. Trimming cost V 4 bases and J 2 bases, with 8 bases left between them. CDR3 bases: TGTGCCAGCAGCTCGACACCTAACACTGAAGCTTTCTTT. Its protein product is CASSSTPNTEAFF.

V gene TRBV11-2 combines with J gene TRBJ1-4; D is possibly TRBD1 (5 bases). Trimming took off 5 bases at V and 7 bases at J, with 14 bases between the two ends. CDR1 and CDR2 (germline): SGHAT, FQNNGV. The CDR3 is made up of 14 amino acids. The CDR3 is CASSIFGGFEKLFF. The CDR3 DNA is TGTGCCAGCAGCATATTCGGGGGGTTTGAAAAACTGTTTTTT.

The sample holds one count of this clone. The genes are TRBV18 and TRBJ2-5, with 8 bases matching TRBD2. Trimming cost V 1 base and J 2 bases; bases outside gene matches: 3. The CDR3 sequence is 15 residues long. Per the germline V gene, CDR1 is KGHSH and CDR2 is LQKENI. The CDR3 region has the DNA TGTGCCAGCTCACCACAACGGGGGGGGCAAGAGACCCAGTACTTC. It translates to CASSPQRGGQETQYF.

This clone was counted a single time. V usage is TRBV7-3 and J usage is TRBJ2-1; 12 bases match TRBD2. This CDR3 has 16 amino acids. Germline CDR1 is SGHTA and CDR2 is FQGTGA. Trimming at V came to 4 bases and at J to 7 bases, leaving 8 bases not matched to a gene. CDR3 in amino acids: CASSSGFGLAGNEQFF. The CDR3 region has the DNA TGTGCCAGCAGCTCGGGATTCGGACTAGCGGGGAATGAGCAGTTCTTC.

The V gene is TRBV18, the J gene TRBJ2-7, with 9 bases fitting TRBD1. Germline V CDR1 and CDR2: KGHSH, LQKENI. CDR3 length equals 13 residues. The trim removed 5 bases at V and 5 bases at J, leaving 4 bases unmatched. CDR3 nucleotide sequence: TGTGCCAGCTCAACCGGGACAGGGAACGAGCAGTACTTC. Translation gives CASSTGTGNEQYF. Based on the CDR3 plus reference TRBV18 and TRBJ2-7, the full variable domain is NAGVMQNPRHLVRRRGQEARLRCSPMKGHSHVYWYRQLPEEGLKFMVYLQKENIIDESGMPKERFSAEFPKEGPSILRIQQVVRGDSAAYFCASSTGTGNEQYFGPGTRLTVT.

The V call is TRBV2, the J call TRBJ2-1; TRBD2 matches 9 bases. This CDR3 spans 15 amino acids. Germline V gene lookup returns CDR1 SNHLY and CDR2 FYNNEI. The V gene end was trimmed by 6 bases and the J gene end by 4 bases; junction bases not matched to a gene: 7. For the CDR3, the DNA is TGTGCCAGCAGAGCTGGACTAGCGCTATACAATGAGCAGTTCTTC. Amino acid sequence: CASRAGLALYNEQFF.

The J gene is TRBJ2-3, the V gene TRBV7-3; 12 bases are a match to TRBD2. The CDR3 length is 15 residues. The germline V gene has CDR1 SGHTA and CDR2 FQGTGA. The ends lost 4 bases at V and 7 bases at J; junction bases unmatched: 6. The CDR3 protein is CASSSPSGGAYTQYF. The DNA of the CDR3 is TGTGCCAGCAGCTCCCCTAGCGGGGGGGCTTATACGCAGTATTTT.

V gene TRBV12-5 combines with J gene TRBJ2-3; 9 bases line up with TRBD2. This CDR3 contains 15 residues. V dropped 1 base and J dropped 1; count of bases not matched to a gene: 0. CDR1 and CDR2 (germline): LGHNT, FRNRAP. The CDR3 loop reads CASGLGGGGTDTQYF. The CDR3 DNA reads TGTGCTAGTGGTTTGGGCGGGGGGGGCACAGATACGCAGTATTTT.

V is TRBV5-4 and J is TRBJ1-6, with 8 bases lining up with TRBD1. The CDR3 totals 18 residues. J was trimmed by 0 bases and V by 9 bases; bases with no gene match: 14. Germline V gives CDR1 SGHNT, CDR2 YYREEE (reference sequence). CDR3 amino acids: CANTGGLLGSSYNSPLHF. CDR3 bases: TGTGCCAATACAGGGGGTTTGTTGGGGAGCTCCTATAATTCACCCCTCCACTTT.

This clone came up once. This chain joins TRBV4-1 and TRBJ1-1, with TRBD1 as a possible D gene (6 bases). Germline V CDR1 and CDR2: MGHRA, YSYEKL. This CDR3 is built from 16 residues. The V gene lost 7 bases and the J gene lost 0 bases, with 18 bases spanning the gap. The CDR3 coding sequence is TGCGCCAGCATGGCCGGGGGGGGCCGAATGAACACTGAAGCTTTCTTT. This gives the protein CASMAGGGRMNTEAFF.

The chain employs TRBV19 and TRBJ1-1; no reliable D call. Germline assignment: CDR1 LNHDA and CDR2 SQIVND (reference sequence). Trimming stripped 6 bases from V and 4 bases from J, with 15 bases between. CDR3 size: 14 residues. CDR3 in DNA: TGTGCCAGTAGGCCTTCCACGCGGGGCACTGAAGCTTTCTTT. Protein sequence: CASRPSTRGTEAFF.

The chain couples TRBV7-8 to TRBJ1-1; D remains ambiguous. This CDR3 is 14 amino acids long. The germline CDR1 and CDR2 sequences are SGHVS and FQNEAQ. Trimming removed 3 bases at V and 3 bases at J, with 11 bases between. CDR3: CASSFTIGDTEAFF. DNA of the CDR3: TGTGCCAGCAGCTTTACAATAGGAGACACTGAAGCTTTCTTT. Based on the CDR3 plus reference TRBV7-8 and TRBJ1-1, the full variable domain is GAGVSQSPRYKVAKRGQDVALRCDPISGHVSLFWYQQALGQGPEFLTYFQNEAQLDKSGLPSDRFFAERPEGSVSTLKIQRTQQEDSAVYLCASSFTIGDTEAFFGQGTRLTVV.

The CDR3: CASSVDSVGKQFF. For the CDR3, the DNA is TGTGCCAGCAGCGTGGACAGTGTCGGGAAGCAGTTCTTC. The V call is TRBV7-8, the J call TRBJ2-1, with D possibly TRBD1 on 6 matching bases. V lost 5 bases to trimming and J lost 11 bases, with 16 bases between them. The CDR3 length is 13 residues. Germline V lookup: CDR1 SGHVS, CDR2 FQNEAQ.

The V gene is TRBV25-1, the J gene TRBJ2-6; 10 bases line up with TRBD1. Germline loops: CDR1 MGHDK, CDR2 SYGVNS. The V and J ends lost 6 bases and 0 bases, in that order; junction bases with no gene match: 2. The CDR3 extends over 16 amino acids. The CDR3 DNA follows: TGTGCCAGCAGCCGGGACAGGGGCTCTGGGGCCAACGTCCTGACTTTC. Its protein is CASSRDRGSGANVLTF.

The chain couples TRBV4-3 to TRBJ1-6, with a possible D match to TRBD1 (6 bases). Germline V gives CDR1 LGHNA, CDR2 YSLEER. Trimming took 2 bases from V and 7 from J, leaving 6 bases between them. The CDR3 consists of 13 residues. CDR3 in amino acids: CASSQTGNSPLHF. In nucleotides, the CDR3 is TGCGCCAGCAGCCAAACAGGGAATTCACCCCTCCACTTT.

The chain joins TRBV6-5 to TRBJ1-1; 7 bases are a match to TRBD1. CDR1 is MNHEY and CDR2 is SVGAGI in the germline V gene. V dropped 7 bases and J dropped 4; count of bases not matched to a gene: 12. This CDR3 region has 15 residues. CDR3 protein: CASIVSPTGVTEAFF. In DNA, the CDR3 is TGTGCCAGCATAGTTAGCCCCACAGGGGTCACTGAAGCTTTCTTT.

CDR3 amino acids: CASSENPGGYEQYF. CDR3 bases: TGTGCCAGCAGTGAAAATCCAGGGGGCTACGAGCAGTACTTC. This chain joins TRBV6-1 and TRBJ2-7; TRBD1 aligns across 7 bases. The V segment lost 2 bases and the J segment 3 bases; nucleotides outside the gene matches: 4. Looked up from germline, CDR1 is MNHNS and CDR2 is SASEGT. The CDR3 is 14 residues long.

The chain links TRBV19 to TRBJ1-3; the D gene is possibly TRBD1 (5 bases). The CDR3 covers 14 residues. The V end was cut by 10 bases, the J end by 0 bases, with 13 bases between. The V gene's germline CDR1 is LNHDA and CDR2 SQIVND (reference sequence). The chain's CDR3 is CAICGASSGNTIYF. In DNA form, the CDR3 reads TGTGCCATATGCGGGGCTAGCTCTGGAAACACCATATATTTT. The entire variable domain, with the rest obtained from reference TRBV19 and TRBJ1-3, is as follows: DGGITQSPKYLFRKEGQNVTLSCEQNLNHDAMYWYRQDPGQGLRLIYYSQIVNDFQKGDIAEGYSVSREKKESFPLTVTSAQKNPTAFYLCAICGASSGNTIYFGEGSWLTVV.

CDR3 in amino acids: CASSLRRQGAETQHF. The CDR3 coding sequence is TGTGCCAGCAGTTTAAGGAGACAGGGGGCTGAAACCCAGCATTTT. The chain carries TRBV28 and TRBJ1-5, with 10 bases aligning to TRBD1. V lost 2 bases and J lost 11; bases outside the gene matches: 9. The length of the CDR3 is 15 residues. The germline V gene encodes CDR1 MDHEN and CDR2 SYDVKM.

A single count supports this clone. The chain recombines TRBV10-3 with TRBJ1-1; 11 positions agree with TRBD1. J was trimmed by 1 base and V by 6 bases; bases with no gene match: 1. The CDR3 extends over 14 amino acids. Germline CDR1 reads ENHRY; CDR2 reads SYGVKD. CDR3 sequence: CAIRGQGANTEAFF. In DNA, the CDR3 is TGTGCCATCAGAGGACAGGGGGCGAACACTGAAGCTTTCTTT.

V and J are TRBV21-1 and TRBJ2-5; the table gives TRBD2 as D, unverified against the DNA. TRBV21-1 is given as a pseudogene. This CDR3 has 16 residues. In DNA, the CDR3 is TGTGCCAGCAGCCCTACTAGCGAAGGGCTCCAAGAGACCCAGTACTTC. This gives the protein CASSPTSEGLQETQYF.

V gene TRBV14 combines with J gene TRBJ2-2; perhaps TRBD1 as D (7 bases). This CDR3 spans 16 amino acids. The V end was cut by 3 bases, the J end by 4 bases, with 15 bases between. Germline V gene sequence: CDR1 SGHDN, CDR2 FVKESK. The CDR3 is CASSHGSGGGTGELFF. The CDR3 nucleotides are TGTGCCAGCAGCCATGGTTCAGGGGGAGGCACCGGGGAGCTGTTTTTT. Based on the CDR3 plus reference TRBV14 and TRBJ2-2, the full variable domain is EAGVTQFPSHSVIEKGQTVTLRCDPISGHDNLYWYRRVMGKEIKFLLHFVKESKQDESGMPNNRFLAERTGGTYSTLKVQPAELEDSGVYFCASSHGSGGGTGELFFGEGSRLTVL.

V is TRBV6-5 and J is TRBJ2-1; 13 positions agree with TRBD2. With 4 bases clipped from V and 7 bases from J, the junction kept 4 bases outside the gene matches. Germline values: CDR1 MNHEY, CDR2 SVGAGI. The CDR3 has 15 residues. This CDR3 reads CASSSGLAGANEQFF. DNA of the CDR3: TGTGCCAGCAGTTCCGGACTAGCGGGGGCTAATGAGCAGTTCTTC.

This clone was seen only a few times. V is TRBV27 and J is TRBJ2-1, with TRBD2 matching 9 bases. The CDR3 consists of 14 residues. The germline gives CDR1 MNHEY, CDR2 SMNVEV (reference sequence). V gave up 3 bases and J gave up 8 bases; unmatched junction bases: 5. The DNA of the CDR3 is TGTGCCAGCAGTTTTTCGGGACTAGCCTATGAGCAGTTCTTC. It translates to CASSFSGLAYEQFF.

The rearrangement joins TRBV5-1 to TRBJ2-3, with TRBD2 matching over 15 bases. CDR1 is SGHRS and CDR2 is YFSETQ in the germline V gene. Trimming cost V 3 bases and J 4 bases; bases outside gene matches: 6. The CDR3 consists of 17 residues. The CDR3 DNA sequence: TGCGCCAGCAGCTCCGGGACTAGCGGGGGGAGGGCAGATACGCAGTATTTT. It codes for CASSSGTSGGRADTQYF.

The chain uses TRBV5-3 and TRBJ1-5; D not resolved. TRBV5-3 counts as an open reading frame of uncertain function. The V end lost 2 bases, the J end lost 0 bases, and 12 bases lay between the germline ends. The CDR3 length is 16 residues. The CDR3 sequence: CARSFGEAYSNQPQHF. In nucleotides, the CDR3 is TGTGCCAGAAGCTTTGGGGAGGCCTATAGCAATCAGCCCCAGCATTTT.